Following are 2 T cell receptor beta chains from one sample sequenced in a study of tissue T cells after allogeneic stem cell transplantation. The repertoire was sequenced with immunoSEQ multiplex PCR; TCRdb's copy has only in-frame clones and lacks some. The table shows some 47,000 clones, with approximately 70% occurring only once. Sequencing was carried out using sorted cells pooled from one or two spleens. The receptors shown here come from a pool of C57BL/6 mice in good health.

Notes on this clone: Gene names denote mouse genes. The CDR3 is CASSLINQDTQYF. Partial CDR3 DNA: TGTGCTAGCAGCCTCATTAACCAAGACACCCAGTAC. The chain carries TRBV29 and TRBJ2-5; D not certain. The CDR3 end is not reached by the read, which stops 1 residue before it; the germline J gene fills it in. The V and J ends lost 6 bases and 0 bases respectively, with 7 bases between them. CDR1 and CDR2 (germline): MSHET, SYDVDS. The CDR3 length is 13 residues.

A note on this clone: The genes and germline here are from mouse. With the read ending 1 residue before the CDR3 end, the germline J gene is used to fill in that end. The gene calls are TRBV31 and TRBJ2-7, with a weak D call TRBD2 (6 bases). CDR3 size: 14 residues. Germline CDR1 GKSSPN, CDR2 SITVG. V gave up 0 bases and J gave up 0 bases, with 9 bases separating them. The part of the CDR3 DNA that was read is TGTGCCTGGAGTCTAGGGACTATCTCCTATGAACAGTAC. Translated, it gives CAWSLGTISYEQY. The CDR3 in its entirety is CAWSLGTISYEQYF.